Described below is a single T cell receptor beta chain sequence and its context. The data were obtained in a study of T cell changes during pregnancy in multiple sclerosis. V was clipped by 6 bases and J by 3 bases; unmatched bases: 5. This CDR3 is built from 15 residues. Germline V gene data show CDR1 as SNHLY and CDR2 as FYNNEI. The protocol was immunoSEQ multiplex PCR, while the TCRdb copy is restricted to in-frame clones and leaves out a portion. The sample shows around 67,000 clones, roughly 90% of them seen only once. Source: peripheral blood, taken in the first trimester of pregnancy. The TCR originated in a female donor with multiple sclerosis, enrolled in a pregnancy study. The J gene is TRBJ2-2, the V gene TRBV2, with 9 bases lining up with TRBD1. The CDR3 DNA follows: TGTGCCAGCAGCGCGGGACAGGGATACACCGGGGAGCTGTTTTTT. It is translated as CASSAGQGYTGELFF. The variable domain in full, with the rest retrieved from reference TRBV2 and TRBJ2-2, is EPEVTQTPSHQVTQMGQEVILRCVPISNHLYFYWYRQILGQKVEFLVSFYNNEISEKSEIFDDQFSVERPDGSNFTLKIRSTKLEDSAMYFCASSAGQGYTGELFFGEGSRLTVL.